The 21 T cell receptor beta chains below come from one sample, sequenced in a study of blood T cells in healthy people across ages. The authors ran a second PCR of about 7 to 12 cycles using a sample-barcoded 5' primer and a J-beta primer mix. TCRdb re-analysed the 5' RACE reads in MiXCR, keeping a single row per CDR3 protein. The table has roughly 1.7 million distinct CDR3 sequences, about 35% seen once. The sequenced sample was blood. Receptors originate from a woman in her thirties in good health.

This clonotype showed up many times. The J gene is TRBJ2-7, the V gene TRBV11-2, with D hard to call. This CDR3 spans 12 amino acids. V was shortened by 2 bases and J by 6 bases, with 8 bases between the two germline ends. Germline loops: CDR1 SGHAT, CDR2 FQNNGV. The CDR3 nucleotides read TGTGCCAGCAGCTTACGGGTTGGCGAGCAGTACTTC. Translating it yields CASSLRVGEQYF.

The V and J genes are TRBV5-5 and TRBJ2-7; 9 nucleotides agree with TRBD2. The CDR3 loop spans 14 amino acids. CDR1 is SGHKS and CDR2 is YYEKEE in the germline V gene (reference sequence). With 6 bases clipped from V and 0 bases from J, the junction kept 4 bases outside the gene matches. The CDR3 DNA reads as TGTGCCAGCATGCTAGCGGGGAGCTCCTACGAGCAGTACTTC. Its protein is CASMLAGSSYEQYF.

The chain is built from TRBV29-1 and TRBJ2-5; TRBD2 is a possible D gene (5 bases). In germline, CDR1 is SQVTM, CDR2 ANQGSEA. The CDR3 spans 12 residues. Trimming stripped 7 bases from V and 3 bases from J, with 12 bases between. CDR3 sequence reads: CSGAGGEETQYF. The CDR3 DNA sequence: TGCAGCGGTGCGGGCGGAGAAGAGACCCAGTACTTC. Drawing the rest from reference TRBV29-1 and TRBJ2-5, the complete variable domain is SAVISQKPSRDICQRGTSLTIQCQVDSQVTMMFWYRQQPGQSLTLIATANQGSEATYESGFVIDKFPISRPNLTFSTLTVSNMSPEDSSIYLCSGAGGEETQYFGPGTRLLVL.

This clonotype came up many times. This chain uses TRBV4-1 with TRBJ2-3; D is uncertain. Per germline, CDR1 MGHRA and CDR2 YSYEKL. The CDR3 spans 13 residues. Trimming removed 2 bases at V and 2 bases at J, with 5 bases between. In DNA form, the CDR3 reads TGCGCCAGCAGCCAAACTAACACAGATACGCAGTATTTT. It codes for CASSQTNTDTQYF.

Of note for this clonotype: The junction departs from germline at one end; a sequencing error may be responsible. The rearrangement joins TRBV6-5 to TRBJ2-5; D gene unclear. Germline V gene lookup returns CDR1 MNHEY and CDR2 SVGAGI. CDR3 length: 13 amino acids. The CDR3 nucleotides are TGTACCAGCAGTTACTCTAGGCTTCAGACCCAGTACTTC. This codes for CTSSYSRLQTQYF.

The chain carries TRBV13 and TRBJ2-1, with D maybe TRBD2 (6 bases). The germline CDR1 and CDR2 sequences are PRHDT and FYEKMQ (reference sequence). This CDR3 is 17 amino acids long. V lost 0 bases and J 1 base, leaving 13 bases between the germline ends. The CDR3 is CASSLGQVGSSYNEQFF. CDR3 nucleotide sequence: TGTGCCAGCAGCTTAGGCCAAGTCGGGAGTTCCTACAATGAGCAGTTCTTC.

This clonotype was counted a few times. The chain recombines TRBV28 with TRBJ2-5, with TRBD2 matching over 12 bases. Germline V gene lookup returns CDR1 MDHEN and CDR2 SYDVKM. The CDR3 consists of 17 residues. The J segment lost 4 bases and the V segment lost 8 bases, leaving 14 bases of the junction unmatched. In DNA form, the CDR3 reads TGTGCCAGCTCCCCCCGGGAGGGACTAGCGGGCCTAGAGACCCAGTACTTC. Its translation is CASSPREGLAGLETQYF.

The CDR3 is CASSLRSRQTSGTYEQYF. The CDR3 DNA reads as TGTGCCAGCAGCTTAAGGAGCCGACAGACTAGCGGGACATACGAGCAGTACTTC. The chain combines TRBV7-2 with TRBJ2-7, with 11 bases fitting TRBD2. V was clipped by 2 bases and J by 4 bases; unmatched bases: 13. Germline values: CDR1 SGHTA, CDR2 FQGNSA. This CDR3 has 18 amino acids. Together with reference TRBV7-2 and TRBJ2-7, the CDR3 gives the full variable domain: GAGVSQSPSNKVTEKGKDVELRCDPISGHTALYWYRQSLGQGLEFLIYFQGNSAPDKSGLPSDRFSAERTGGSVSTLTIQRTQQEDSAVYLCASSLRSRQTSGTYEQYFGPGTRLTVT.

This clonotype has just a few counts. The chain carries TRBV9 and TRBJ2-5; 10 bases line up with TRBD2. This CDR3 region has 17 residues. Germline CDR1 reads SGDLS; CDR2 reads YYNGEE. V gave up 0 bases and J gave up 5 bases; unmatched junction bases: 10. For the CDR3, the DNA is TGTGCCAGCAGCGTAGAGGCTAGCGGGGGCTGGGGGGAGACCCAGTACTTC. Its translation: CASSVEASGGWGETQYF.

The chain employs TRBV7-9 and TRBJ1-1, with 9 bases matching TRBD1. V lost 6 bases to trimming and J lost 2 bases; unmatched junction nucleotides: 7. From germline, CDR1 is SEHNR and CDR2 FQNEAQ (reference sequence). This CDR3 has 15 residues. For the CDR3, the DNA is TGTGCCAGCAGGGGGACAGGGACGCCTAACACTGAAGCTTTCTTT. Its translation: CASRGTGTPNTEAFF.

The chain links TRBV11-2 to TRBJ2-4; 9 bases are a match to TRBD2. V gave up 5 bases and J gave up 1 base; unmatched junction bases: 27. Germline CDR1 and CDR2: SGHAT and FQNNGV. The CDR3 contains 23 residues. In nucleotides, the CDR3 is TGTGCCAGCAGCCCGCGGGGGGGTGTAGGCCCCGATAAAGGAGTTGTGGCCAAAAACATTCAGTACTTC. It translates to CASSPRGGVGPDKGVVAKNIQYF.

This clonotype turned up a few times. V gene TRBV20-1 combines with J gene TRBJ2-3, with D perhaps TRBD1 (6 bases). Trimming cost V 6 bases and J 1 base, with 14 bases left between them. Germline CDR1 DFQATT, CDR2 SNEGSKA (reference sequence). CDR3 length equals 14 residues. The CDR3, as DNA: TGCAGTGCCCCGTCGAACAGGGGCACAGATACGCAGTATTTT. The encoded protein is CSAPSNRGTDTQYF.

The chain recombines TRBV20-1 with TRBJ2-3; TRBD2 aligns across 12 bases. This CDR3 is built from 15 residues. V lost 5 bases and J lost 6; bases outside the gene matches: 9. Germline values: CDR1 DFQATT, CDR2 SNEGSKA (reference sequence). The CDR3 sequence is CSAADGTSGPDTQYF. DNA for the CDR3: TGCAGTGCTGCCGACGGGACTAGCGGGCCGGATACGCAGTATTTT.

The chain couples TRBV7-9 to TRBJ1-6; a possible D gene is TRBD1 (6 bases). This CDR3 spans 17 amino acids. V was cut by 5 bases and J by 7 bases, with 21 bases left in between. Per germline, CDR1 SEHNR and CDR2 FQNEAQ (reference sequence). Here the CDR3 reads CASSPIYTGHPNSPLHF. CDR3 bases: TGTGCCAGCAGCCCAATCTATACAGGGCACCCCAATTCACCCCTCCACTTT.

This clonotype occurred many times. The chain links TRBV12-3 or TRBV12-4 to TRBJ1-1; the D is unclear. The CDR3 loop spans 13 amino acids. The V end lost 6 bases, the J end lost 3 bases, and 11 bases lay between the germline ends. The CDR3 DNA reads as TGTGCCAGCAGCTTACGAGCGGACACTGAAGCTTTCTTT. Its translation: CASSLRADTEAFF.

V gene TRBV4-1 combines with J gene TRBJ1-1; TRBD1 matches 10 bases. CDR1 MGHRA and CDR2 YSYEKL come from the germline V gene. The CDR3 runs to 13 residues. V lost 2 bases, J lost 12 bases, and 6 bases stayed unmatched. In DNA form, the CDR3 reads TGCGCCAGCAGCCAAACCGGGACAGGGGTGACTTTCTTT. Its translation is CASSQTGTGVTFF.

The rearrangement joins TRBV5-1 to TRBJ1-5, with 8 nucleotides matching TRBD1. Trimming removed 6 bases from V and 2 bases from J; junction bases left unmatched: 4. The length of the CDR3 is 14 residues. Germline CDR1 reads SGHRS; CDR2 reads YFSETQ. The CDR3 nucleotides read TGCGCCAGCAAAGAGACAGGGGGCAATCAGCCCCAGCATTTT. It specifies CASKETGGNQPQHF.

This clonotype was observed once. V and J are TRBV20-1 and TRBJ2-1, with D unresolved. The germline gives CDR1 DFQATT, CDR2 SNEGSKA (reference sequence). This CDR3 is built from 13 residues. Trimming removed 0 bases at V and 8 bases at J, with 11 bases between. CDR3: CSARDMGPDEQFF. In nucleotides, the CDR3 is TGCAGTGCTAGAGATATGGGTCCGGATGAGCAGTTCTTC.

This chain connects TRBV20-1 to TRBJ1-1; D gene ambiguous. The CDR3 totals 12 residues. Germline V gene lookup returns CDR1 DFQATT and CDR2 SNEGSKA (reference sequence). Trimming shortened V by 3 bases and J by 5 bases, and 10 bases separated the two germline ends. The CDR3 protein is CSARSTVTEAFF. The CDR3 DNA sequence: TGCAGTGCTAGGTCTACAGTTACTGAAGCTTTCTTT.

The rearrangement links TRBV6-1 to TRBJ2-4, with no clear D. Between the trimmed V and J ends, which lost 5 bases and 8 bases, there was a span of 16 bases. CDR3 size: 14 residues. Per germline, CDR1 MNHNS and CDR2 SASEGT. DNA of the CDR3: TGTGCCAGCAGTCCACGACTCTCGTTAGACATTCAGTACTTC. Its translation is CASSPRLSLDIQYF.

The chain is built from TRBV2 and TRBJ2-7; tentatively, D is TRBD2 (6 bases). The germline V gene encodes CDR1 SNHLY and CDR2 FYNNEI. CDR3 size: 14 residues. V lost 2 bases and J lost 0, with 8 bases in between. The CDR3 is CASSERDFSYEQYF. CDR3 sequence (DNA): TGTGCCAGCAGTGAAAGGGACTTCTCCTACGAGCAGTACTTC.